A single sample is the source of the 6 T cell receptor beta chains below, sequenced in a study of blood T cells in healthy people across ages. Alongside a J-beta primer mix, a sample-barcoded 5' primer served in a second PCR lasting roughly 6 to 11 cycles. TCRdb fed the 5' RACE reads into MiXCR, producing one record per CDR3 protein. This table has hundreds of thousands of distinct CDR3 sequences, 58% appearing once. Sequenced: blood. All receptors derive from a man aged 25 to 40 in good health.

The CDR3 nucleotides read TGTGCCAGCAGCGAATGGGACAGCTACCAAGAGACCCAGTACTTC. It specifies CASSEWDSYQETQYF. The V and J genes are TRBV28 and TRBJ2-5; TRBD1 matches 7 bases. J lost 0 bases, V lost 6 bases, and 7 bases had no gene match. Germline assignment: CDR1 MDHEN and CDR2 SYDVKM. The CDR3 contains 15 residues. Variable domain in full (rest from reference TRBV28 and TRBJ2-5): DVKVTQSSRYLVKRTGEKVFLECVQDMDHENMFWYRQDPGLGLRLIYFSYDVKMKEKGDIPEGYSVSREKKERFSLILESASTNQTSMYLCASSEWDSYQETQYFGPGTRLLVL.

This clonotype has a handful of counts. In DNA, the CDR3 is TGCGCCAGCAGCCCTGGGGCGGAGAACACCGGGGAGCTGTTTTTT. Protein: CASSPGAENTGELFF. This chain links TRBV5-1 with TRBJ2-2, with D possibly matching TRBD1 (5 bases). Germline assignment: CDR1 SGHRS and CDR2 YFSETQ. V was cut by 4 bases and J by 1 base, with 11 bases left in between. The CDR3 spans 15 residues.

This clonotype was counted only a few times. Germline is not matched at one junction end, which may reflect a read error. The rearrangement links TRBV11-2 to TRBJ2-1; D gene ambiguous. Germline V gene lookup returns CDR1 SGHAT and CDR2 FQNNGV. The CDR3 loop spans 16 amino acids. The CDR3 sequence is CASSLVVVGWYNERFF. The CDR3 DNA follows: TGTGCCAGCAGCTTAGTAGTGGTCGGGTGGTACAATGAGCGGTTCTTC.

The chain is built from TRBV20-1 and TRBJ2-1, with D possibly TRBD1 on 6 matching bases. V lost 1 base and J 12 bases, leaving 13 bases between the germline ends. CDR3 length: 12 residues. Per germline, CDR1 DFQATT and CDR2 SNEGSKA (reference sequence). CDR3 region: CSARVTGQGQFF. The CDR3 DNA follows: TGCAGTGCTAGAGTGACAGGTCAAGGGCAGTTCTTC.

The V call is TRBV4-2, the J call TRBJ2-1; tentative D call: TRBD2 (6 bases). The J call may not be correct, given that the DNA end is closer to TRBJ2-7. The CDR3 loop spans 16 amino acids. Germline-derived CDR1 and CDR2 are LGHNA and YNFKEQ. The CDR3 is CASSQVLAVSYNEQYF. The DNA of the CDR3 is TGTGCCAGCAGCCAAGTCTTAGCGGTCTCCTACAATGAGCAGTACTTC.

The gene calls are TRBV20-1 and TRBJ2-5; 10 bases map to TRBD2. Judging by the DNA end, TRBJ2-7 fits better; the J call may be wrong. Germline V gene lookup returns CDR1 DFQATT and CDR2 SNEGSKA (reference sequence). The CDR3 sequence is 14 residues long. CDR3 nucleotide sequence: TGCAGTGCTCTGAGTAGCGGGAGGTCCTACGAGCAGTACTTC. Amino acid sequence: CSALSSGRSYEQYF.